What follows is one T cell receptor beta chain and its context. The antigen is not known. The data were obtained in a study of cytomegalovirus exposure and HLA in healthy donors. The overall study: About 85 million unique TCR sequences came from HLA-typed donors in an early release.

The PCR had 60 Vbeta and 13 Jbeta primers. This table comes from immunoSEQ multiplex PCR, and its TCRdb copy is limited to in-frame clones, with some not included. This sample has 150,000 to 200,000 clones, with about three quarters found just once. Germline values: CDR1 SGHKS, CDR2 YYEKEE (reference sequence). The CDR3 runs to 14 residues. Trimming cost V 4 bases and J 8 bases, with 18 bases left between them. The study's findings and limits: The classifier reportedly diagnosed cytomegalovirus status with high specificity and sensitivity. Among the sequence variants, a highly shared cluster was likely an artifact of sequencing.

This chain connects TRBV5-5 to TRBJ1-2; D is possibly TRBD1 (5 bases). Sequencing was carried out using PBMCs. The sequence derives from a female donor in good health and CMV-seronegative. CDR3 nucleotides: TGTGCCAGCAGCAGGGTGGGTGGGGCGATGGGCTACACCTTC. Translating gives CASSRVGGAMGYTF.